This entry is about one T cell receptor beta chain. The CDR3 contains 17 residues. Trimming removed 1 base from V and 2 bases from J; junction bases left unmatched: 6. Per germline, CDR1 SEHNR and CDR2 FQNEAQ (reference sequence). The data stem from a study of blood T cell repertoires in COVID-19. As for the study in general: PBMCs, B-cell-depleted T cells, or T cells provided the cDNA or gDNA that made up the material.

Measured with immunoSEQ multiplex PCR; TCRdb has only the in-frame clones, and not every one. The sample contains hundreds of thousands of clones, about 88% of which appear only once. Sequenced sample: PBMCs or T cells enriched from blood (not recorded which). This chain links TRBV7-9 with TRBJ1-5, with 9 nucleotides matching TRBD1. This sequence was found in a woman in her twenties or thirties who had been exposed to COVID-19. The CDR3 DNA follows: TGTGCCAGCAGCTTAGAACAGGGGGCGATAGGCAATCAGCCCCAGCATTTT. It specifies CASSLEQGAIGNQPQHF.